This T cell receptor beta chain was documented in a study of graft-versus-host responses after intestinal transplantation (dated by TCRdb to the early 2020s). A note on the overall study: Recipients received multivisceral, liver-intestinal, or isolated intestinal transplants. After intestinal transplantation, graft-versus-host and host-versus-graft alloreactive T cell clones were followed in the graft, circulation and bone marrow using bulk TCR-beta CDR3 sequencing. A peak of at least 4% donor T cells among recipient peripheral blood mononuclear cells was the definition used for donor T cell macrochimerism. The cohort enrolled about two dozen intestinal transplant recipients, one of whom was a retransplant, and a few patients without pretransplant specimens were excluded. Anti-thymocyte globulin induction was given to all recipients, followed by maintenance tacrolimus and steroids for 2 to 3 years. To identify alloreactive clones, pre-transplant mixed lymphocyte reaction products were sequenced and compared with unstimulated pre-transplant donor and recipient T cells. Rather than being sequenced by the commercial service, samples from a few later patients were sequenced in-house on an Illumina MiSeq and processed with MiXCR. Broad study findings and their caveats: Early after transplant, peak levels of circulating GvH clones were associated with declines in HvG clones. In patients with donor T cell macrochimerism, the allografts had high GvH to HvG T cell clonal ratios. The relatively low number and heterogeneity of intestinal transplant patients limited the conclusions. GvH clones turned up in recipient bone marrow, with some appearing earlier in ileal mucosa or blood, a pattern consistent with an intestinal mucosal origin.

The library was built by means of the immunoSEQ multiplex PCR assay. For most patients, genomic DNA was isolated with the Qiagen DNeasy Blood and Tissue Kit and shipped frozen to Adaptive Biotechnologies for TCR sequencing. For most patients, genomic DNA was subjected to high-throughput TCR-beta CDR3 sequencing by Adaptive Biotechnologies. In the paper's pipeline: TCR sequencing data for some 19 patients were retrieved from Adaptive's ImmunoSEQ software; a few other patients were processed with MiXCR and VDJtools. CD4 versus CD8 sorting errors were corrected by removing sequences found in both subsets at a frequency ratio below 5:1. Because the origin of CDR3 nucleotide sequences shared between donor and recipient could not be assigned, those sequences were removed. Alloreactive clones required at least 2-fold expansion over unstimulated cells and minimum CFSE-low frequency of 0.002% (template counts) or 0.001% (read counts). Mappable clones were those detected in sequenced pre-transplant spleen, lymph node, or MLR CFSE-low populations of the donor or recipient. Cumulative frequency of alloreactive clones was calculated as a percentage of all sequences weighted by copy number. Imported from immuneACCESS, the table was reduced by TCRdb to in-frame sequences with V and J called. These copies leave out some clones; in studies compared against another copy, an unresolved V gene accounts for under half, and the cause of the remainder is not known. V, J and clone size are taken as reported in that table, and D and trimming were inferred from the DNA itself. The table for this sample lists about 98,000 clones; less than 90% of them were counted only once. Together, the top ten hold 17% of the sample.

CDR1 is given as SGHVS and CDR2 as FNYEAQ, both from the germline V gene. The CDR3 contains 17 residues, cysteine and phenylalanine counted. Solely the CDR3 DNA is kept, with 51 bases framed from the first base. Relative to germline, V is 4 bases shorter and J is 7 bases shorter, with 25 bases between their ends. As to this clone: Its cognate antigen has yet to be identified. It has no much larger one-base neighbor in the sample; base qualities were not kept.

The time point label corresponds to: cells obtained before transplantation from donor or recipient. CD3+CD4+ and CD3+CD8+ populations were FACS-sorted from unstimulated pre-transplant donor and recipient cells taken from spleen or lymph nodes. This clonotype originated in a human donor who received an intestinal transplant. Recombination linked TRBV7-6 to TRBJ2-5; the best D guess is TRBD1, with 5 bases matching. The material was unstimulated CD8+ T cells sorted from spleen or lymph node cells, obtained before intestinal transplant. The DNA is TGTGCCAGCAGCTCCCCAACCGCCGGGCAGGGTACGGGGACCCAGTACTTC. This codes for CASSSPTAGQGTGTQYF.